Presented here are 14 T cell receptor beta chains from one specimen sequenced in a study of beta chain features in type 1 diabetes. Antigens of these TCRs are unknown. Of the isolated RNA, all was reverse transcribed, and so the sequenced material was expressed TCRB transcripts. TCRdb keeps only in-frame clones here, not all; method: immunoSEQ multiplex PCR. Among about 160,000 clones listed, 6.5% to 8.5% were seen once. General observations from the study: Across all four CD4+ subsets, people with type 1 diabetes showed modestly shorter TCRB CDR3s.

The sequencing sample was made of central memory CD4+ T cells from blood. The source is a man aged 18 to 29 with type 1 diabetes.

This clone was detected ten times or more. CDR3 residues: CASSSGQNQETQYF. The CDR3 DNA is TGTGCCAGCAGCTCGGGACAGAACCAAGAGACCCAGTACTTC. The chain recombines TRBV9 with TRBJ2-5; TRBD1 matches 7 bases. This CDR3 has 14 amino acids. V trimming: 4 bases; J trimming: 0 bases; junction bases outside the gene matches: 3. Germline V lookup: CDR1 SGDLS, CDR2 YYNGEE.

This clone came up a few times. CDR3 nucleotides: TGTGCCAGCAGTGACGGACAGGTCTATGGCTACACCTTC. Translating gives CASSDGQVYGYTF. The gene calls are TRBV2 and TRBJ1-2, with 7 positions matching TRBD1. With V trimmed by 3 bases and J by 4 bases, 2 bases remained unmatched. This CDR3 is built from 13 residues. Per the germline V gene, CDR1 is SNHLY and CDR2 is FYNNEI.

The sample holds a few counts of this clone. The chain combines TRBV28 with TRBJ2-7; a possible D gene is TRBD1 (8 bases). Germline V gene sequence: CDR1 MDHEN, CDR2 SYDVKM. The CDR3 is 14 residues long. The V gene lost 5 bases and the J gene lost 3 bases, with 14 bases spanning the gap. CDR3 residues: CASSTTGGDYEQYF. The CDR3 region has the DNA TGTGCCAGCAGTACTACAGGGGGGGACTACGAGCAGTACTTC.

This chain joins TRBV30 and TRBJ1-1; 10 bases are shared with TRBD1. V lost 2 bases to trimming and J lost 5 bases; unmatched junction nucleotides: 8. CDR3 length: 15 residues. Germline V gene sequence: CDR1 GTSNPN, CDR2 SVGIG (reference sequence). The CDR3 bases are TGTGCCTGGAGTATTCCCGGGACAGGGGTGACTGAAGCTTTCTTT. Amino acid sequence: CAWSIPGTGVTEAFF.

The chain links TRBV2 to TRBJ1-1; TRBD1 agrees at 8 bases. The CDR3 is made up of 15 amino acids. V gave up 6 bases and J gave up 0 bases; unmatched junction bases: 6. Germline lookup yields CDR1 SNHLY and CDR2 FYNNEI. CDR3 coding DNA: TGTGCCAGCAGACTTAGGACAGGGATGAACACTGAAGCTTTCTTT. Translated, it gives CASRLRTGMNTEAFF.

This clone has at least ten counts. The chain couples TRBV5-6 to TRBJ1-5; D is undetermined. The CDR3 contains 16 residues. The ends were cut back, 3 bases at V and 4 bases at J, with 17 bases in the middle. From germline, CDR1 is SGHDT and CDR2 YYEEEE. CDR3 sequence: CASSSMVLGGNQPQHF. The CDR3 coding sequence is TGTGCCAGCAGCTCGATGGTACTCGGAGGGAATCAGCCCCAGCATTTT.

This clone has only a few counts. V is TRBV19 and J is TRBJ1-5, with 8 bases aligning to TRBD1. CDR3 length equals 15 residues. Germline lookup yields CDR1 LNHDA and CDR2 SQIVND (reference sequence). V trimming: 9 bases; J trimming: 0 bases; junction bases outside the gene matches: 7. The CDR3 is CASQQGDYSNQPQHF. As DNA, the CDR3 is TGTGCCAGCCAACAGGGGGATTATAGCAATCAGCCCCAGCATTTT.

J is TRBJ1-1 and V is TRBV7-9; D is possibly TRBD1 (6 bases). Per germline, CDR1 SEHNR and CDR2 FQNEAQ (reference sequence). V was cut by 5 bases and J by 3 bases, with 19 bases left in between. This CDR3 has 16 residues. The CDR3 loop is CASSHRDRRGHTEAFF. The CDR3 nucleotides read TGTGCCAGCAGCCACCGGGACCGGCGGGGGCACACTGAAGCTTTCTTT.

A few counts support this clone. The J gene is TRBJ2-5, the V gene TRBV7-2; 8 nucleotides align to TRBD2. J gave up 5 bases and V 5 bases, and 10 bases lay outside the gene matches. The CDR3 spans 15 residues. Germline V gene data show CDR1 as SGHTA and CDR2 as FQGNSA. The CDR3 DNA sequence: TGTGCCAGCAGCGCGACCGGACTAGCTGGGGAGACCCAGTACTTC. Its protein product is CASSATGLAGETQYF.

This clone was seen ten or more times. In DNA, the CDR3 is TGTGCCAGCAGCTTGGCCATCGGTAATGAGCAGTTCTTC. This translates into CASSLAIGNEQFF. The chain employs TRBV5-4 and TRBJ2-1; no clear D. Germline CDR1 reads SGHNT; CDR2 reads YYREEE (reference sequence). The CDR3 is 13 amino acids. Trimming pared 0 bases from V and 7 bases from J, leaving 8 bases between.

In this sample, this clone turned up many times. This chain joins TRBV28 and TRBJ2-3, with D perhaps TRBD1 (5 bases). The germline CDR1 and CDR2 sequences are MDHEN and SYDVKM. This CDR3 spans 12 amino acids. V was shortened by 7 bases and J by 7 bases, with 12 bases between the two germline ends. The CDR3 loop reads CASNLPGNTQYF. In DNA form, the CDR3 reads TGTGCCAGCAACCTCCCAGGGAATACGCAGTATTTT.

This clone was counted a few times. The rearrangement uses TRBV5-1 and TRBJ2-5, with no clear D. Germline CDR1 and CDR2: SGHRS and YFSETQ. V gave up 0 bases and J gave up 1 base, with 7 bases separating them. This CDR3 comprises 14 residues. The CDR3 DNA is TGCGCCAGCAGCTTGGTAGCAGCCCAAGAGACCCAGTACTTC. Its translation: CASSLVAAQETQYF.

CDR3: CATSGAMNTGELFF. DNA for the CDR3: TGTGCCACCTCAGGGGCGATGAACACCGGGGAGCTGTTTTTT. V gene TRBV28 combines with J gene TRBJ2-2, with D maybe TRBD1 (6 bases). CDR3 length equals 14 residues. V was shortened by 10 bases and J by 1 base, with 13 bases between the two germline ends. In germline, CDR1 is MDHEN, CDR2 SYDVKM. The variable domain in full, completed from reference TRBV28 and TRBJ2-2, reads DVKVTQSSRYLVKRTGEKVFLECVQDMDHENMFWYRQDPGLGLRLIYFSYDVKMKEKGDIPEGYSVSREKKERFSLILESASTNQTSMYLCATSGAMNTGELFFGEGSRLTVL.

This clone showed up just a few times. The rearrangement joins TRBV29-1 to TRBJ1-2; the D is unclear. In germline, CDR1 is SQVTM, CDR2 ANQGSEA. V lost 7 bases to trimming and J lost 0 bases, with 12 bases between them. This CDR3 has 13 residues. The CDR3 DNA reads as TGCAGCGCCATGGTCCGAGCTAACTATGGCTACACCTTC. It translates to CSAMVRANYGYTF.